This T cell receptor beta chain was sequenced during a study of cytomegalovirus exposure and HLA in healthy donors (dated by TCRdb to about 2017). Regarding the complete study: According to an earlier analysis of 450 to 650 of the donors, about 179 million T cells yielded approximately 120 million unique TCR beta sequences and 276 Gb of sequence data. About 300 gigabases of sequencing data and approximately 91 million unique TCR sequences made up an early release that covered roughly 670 HLA-typed donors. Of the 350 to 400 genotyped donors, about 80% fell in the genetic ancestry cluster associated with self-reported Caucasian donors. The aim of the study was to test whether cataloging public T cell receptors could identify signatures of past pathogen exposure. The study used immunosequencing to profile the T cell repertoires of approximately 630 subjects and linked those repertoires to cytomegalovirus serostatus. In addition to the first cohort of around 670 subjects, a separate validation cohort of some 120 different subjects was used. To predict cytomegalovirus infection status, the study combined high-throughput TCR immunosequencing, statistical association of individual TCRs with disease status, and machine learning. In a later analysis, previously published TCR beta repertoires from 666 donors were re-analyzed and high-resolution HLA genotyping was added so that TCR occurrence patterns could be studied. Rather than using new phenotypic data, the later analysis identified candidate immune exposures from TCR beta sequences and from how often those sequences occurred across donors. To decide whether each TCR beta V gene segment behaved as functional or pseudogenic, an earlier analysis of approximately 600 of the donors relied on high-throughput TCR beta sequencing. Alongside the repertoire data, information on donor age, sex, ethnicity and CMV serostatus was compiled. A later genetic analysis used genome-wide SNP genotypes for about 55% of the 666 donors, treating that subset as a discovery cohort. All discovery cohort repertoires had been generated using a single sequencing platform. HLA typing covered class I and class II loci at four-digit resolution. The number of typed donors differed by locus: 629-630 for A, B, C, DRB1 and DQB1; 500 to 550 for DQA1; 606 for DPA1; and some 430 for DPB1. About 5 DR-DQ haplotypes were handled as single units for association and clustering, since linkage in the cohort was strong. On average, 235,054 unique TCR beta nucleotide sequences were sequenced per donor among several hundred genotyped donors of the cohort, with around 19% of those sequences being non-productive.

In the case of this clone: Its antigen is unknown. One end of the junction is discordant with germline, which a read error may explain.

The protocol used for the library was the immunoSEQ multiplex PCR assay. A mixture of 60 forward primers for TCR Vbeta segments and 13 reverse primers for TCR Jbeta segments was used in the multiplex PCR. A multiplex PCR assay on genomic DNA amplified the CDR3 region of rearranged TCR beta genes. Amplified TCR beta libraries were sequenced as 87-base-pair reads on the Illumina HiSeq System. The authors processed their data as follows. A later analysis tallied around 82 million unique TCR beta chains across the 700 or so repertoires, and approximately 9.9 million of those chains were shared by two or more donors. Raw reads were error-corrected and collapsed into unique sequences by a nearest-neighbor algorithm in which closely related sequences were merged to remove PCR and sequencing errors. Alignment of CDR3 sequences to IMGT reference sequences was used to assign V, D and J gene segments. For a sequence to be retained, a match of at least six nucleotides to both a V gene segment and a J gene segment was required. Rearrangements were called productive when the CDR3 lacked stop codons and stayed in frame with V and J; all others were non-productive. Following IMGT convention, CDR3 was defined as the stretch from the second conserved V-encoded cysteine to the conserved J-encoded phenylalanine. In an earlier analysis of 550 to 650 of the donors, sequences lacking an unambiguous match to a single V gene segment were excluded. In an earlier analysis of a few hundred of the donors, V segments were called functional above 56.7% productive rearrangements and were called segregating when the between-donor standard deviation exceeded 5%. A statistical classification framework was built to diagnose cytomegalovirus status from the catalog of TCR beta chain sequences. In a later analysis, TCR nucleotide sequences were compared against IMGT/GENE-DB human TR gene sequences so that V and J genes could be assigned. Using the TCRdist pipeline, a later analysis assigned CDR3 sequences along with most-parsimonious VDJ recombination scenarios. In a later analysis, each TCR beta chain was defined by its CDR3 amino acid sequence together with its V-gene family, and reads without a unique V-gene family were excluded. In a later analysis, approximately 590 highly shared, low-generation-probability nucleotide sequences were removed to address suspected cross-contamination and a sequencing artifact. In a later analysis, a clonal expansion index was calculated for each public chain from normalized within-repertoire ranks of inferred template counts. A later analysis computed generation probabilities with a VDJ recombination model fitted to out-of-frame rearrangements, and checked the results against IGoR. In a later analysis, TCR-TCR, TCR-HLA and TCR-CMV co-occurrence was scored with hypergeometric tests, and a repertoire-size bias correction was applied to TCR pairs. To estimate false discovery rates, a later analysis permuted the HLA or CMV assignments 20 times. In a later analysis, co-occurring TCRs were grouped with DBSCAN, and TCRdist sequence similarity was added when clustering was performed within HLA-allele-positive subsets. For co-occurrence clustering, repertoires with fewer than 30,000 or more than 120,000 public chains were excluded, along with a handful of repertoires with anomalous nucleotide sharing. TCRdb holds this immuneACCESS table with in-frame rearrangements only. Some clones are missing; in checked studies, unresolved V genes explain under half, and the rest has no known cause. D and trimming come from the DNA, and the V and J calls and clone size come from that table. This specimen's table enumerates 40,000 or so clones. The ten largest clones capture roughly 1.3% of the sample.

The cysteine opens and the phenylalanine closes a CDR3 of 14 amino acids. The read is trimmed to its CDR3 DNA, 42 bases read in frame from base 1. CDR1 and CDR2 are drawn from the germline V gene: SGHRS, YFSETQ. The cohort was made up of hundreds of healthy bone marrow donors. At the time of sampling, every cohort member was nominally healthy, though immune exposures that went unrecorded were likely present. The donor tested CMV seronegative, placing the donor among the 350 or so seronegative members of the cohort. A peripheral blood sample was provided by each donor, and peripheral blood mononuclear cells were used for TCR beta sequencing. The Qiagen DNeasy Blood Extraction Kit was used to extract genomic DNA from the blood cell samples. Overall results and qualifications from the work: Linkage disequilibrium might explain the correlated functional status among segregating V segments, but an unknown experimental factor could not be excluded. The authors suggested that the approach could potentially be generalized to other disease states and immunological phenotypes. While some public TCRs were present in many individuals, most TCR sequences turned up only very rarely across donors. Because the 87-base-pair reads could not distinguish some IMGT-functional V segments, including TRBV6-2 and TRBV6-3, those segments were excluded. A total of roughly 160 TCR beta chains were listed by the study as associated with cytomegalovirus. Several of the top co-occurrence clusters appeared to be linked to parvovirus B19, influenza, CMV and Epstein-Barr virus, according to a later analysis. A group of highly shared sequence variants was considered likely to be a technical artifact of the sequencing pipeline. When HLA alleles, especially DR and DQ, strongly co-occurred, TCR associations were difficult to assign to individual alleles. In a later analysis, the rate of TCR association differed among HLA loci, with DRB1 alleles having the most associated TCRs and HLA-C alleles having the fewest. At a false discovery rate of 0.05, a later analysis linked 16,951 TCR beta sequences to specific HLA alleles. HLA typing was unavailable for some donors at each locus, so association tests used only the typed subset. The classifier was reported to diagnose cytomegalovirus status with high specificity and sensitivity in both the original cohort and the validation cohort. In an earlier analysis of 500 to 650 of the donors, most TCR beta V segments appeared in productive rearrangements about 90% or about 30% of the time, broadly matching IMGT annotations. Only TCR beta chains were sequenced in this cohort, and the absence of alpha or paired-chain data limited detectable features. Sequencing depth was assumed to be roughly uniform across donors in the presence/absence analyses, though that assumption may not hold. A few of the identified cytomegalovirus-associated TCR beta chains were confirmed in vitro to be specific for cytomegalovirus antigens. A later genetic analysis reported fewer N-insertions in productive TCRs among donors in an Asian-associated ancestry cluster than the roughly 690-donor mean. A further reported finding was that TCR beta sequences accurately predicted the HLA-A and HLA-B alleles for most subjects in the first cohort. The only immune exposure information available for the cohort was CMV serostatus. Compared with equally common non-associated chains, HLA-associated TCR beta chains in a later analysis were more clonally expanded and had lower generation probabilities. In a later analysis, most CMV-associated TCR beta chains were found to appear HLA-restricted, with HLA associations seemingly driven largely by CMV exposure. In a later genetic analysis, a missense DCLRE1C variant was associated with V-gene and J-gene trimming of TCR beta chains, and the association was replicated in an independent cohort. About 17 rarely observed V segments, including chromosome 9 orphons, were excluded from the earlier analysis of approximately 500 of the donors because counts were too low.

This TCR came from a man aged 25 to 45 in good health and CMV-seronegative. The rearranged chain carries TRBV5-1 and TRBJ2-5; the D assignment is uncertain and may be TRBD1 or TRBD2, with 6 bases supporting each. Sequenced sample: PBMCs. CDR3 sequence: CASGLRDNQETQYF. The DNA is as follows: TGCGCCAGCGGCTTGCGGGACAACCAAGAGACCCAGTACTTC. Full variable domain (CDR3 extended with the reference TRBV5-1 and TRBJ2-5 proteins): KAGVTQTPRYLIKTRGQQVTLSCSPISGHRSVSWYQQTPGQGLQFLFEYFSETQRNKGNFPGRFSGRQFSNSRSEMNVSTLELGDSALYLCASGLRDNQETQYFGPGTRLLVL.